This TCR beta chain was captured by sequencing in a study of blood T cells in healthy people across ages. The study's findings and limits: The fall in TCR beta diversity per million T cells was roughly linear with age.

This CDR3 has 13 residues. V was trimmed by 11 bases and J by 7 bases, leaving 17 bases between them. The germline CDR1 and CDR2 sequences are SGHTA and FQGNSA. At least 6.5 million PBMCs were isolated per sample. For the second PCR, which ran for about 7 to 11 cycles, a sample-barcoded 5' primer and a J-beta primer mix were used. TCRdb reprocessed the 5' RACE reads via MiXCR and lists one record per CDR3 protein. Of over 600,000 distinct CDR3 sequences detected, 20% to 25% appear once; the ten largest clones hold roughly 3.6%. Of note for this clonotype: Its antigen is unidentified.

The chain is built from TRBV7-2 and TRBJ2-2, with D maybe TRBD2 (7 bases). The sample consisted of blood. This clonotype originated in a man between 65 and 80 years old in good health. The CDR3 region is CASGAGAVGELFF. In DNA, the CDR3 is TGTGCCTCGGGGGCGGGAGCGGTCGGGGAGCTGTTTTTT.